This is a list of T cell receptor beta chains from one sample in a study of cytomegalovirus exposure and HLA in healthy donors. This table comes from immunoSEQ multiplex PCR, and its TCRdb copy is limited to in-frame clones, with some not included. The sample shows tens of thousands of clones, 80% to 90% of them seen only once. Sequences were obtained from PBMCs. Every receptor here comes from a woman under 30 in good health and CMV-seronegative. Both conserved end residues are part of each CDR3. The D gene is left open where the match is weak. Clone size is shown for a subset of rows, as once, few, many or a class of expanded clone.

j_call d_call clone_size v_call cdr3_aa cdr3_nt
TRBJ2-1 NA NA TRBV28 CASSFKRVAYNEQFF TGTGCCAGCAGTTTCAAGCGGGTAGCCTACAATGAGCAGTTCTTC
TRBJ1-4 NA NA TRBV6-1 CASAGEGTGAEKLFF TGTGCCAGCGCCGGGGAGGGGACGGGGGCGGAAAAACTGTTTTTT
TRBJ2-3 NA NA TRBV4-1 CASSQGVVETQYF TGCGCCAGCAGCCAAGGGGTGGTGGAGACGCAGTATTTT
TRBJ1-3 NA NA TRBV4-2 CASSQERSVGNTIYF TGTGCCAGCAGCCAAGAACGGTCGGTGGGAAACACCATATATTTT
TRBJ1-6 NA NA TRBV9 CASSAPGGRINSPLHF TGTGCCAGCAGCGCTCCCGGGGGACGGATAAATTCACCCCTCCACTTT
TRBJ2-5 NA few TRBV10-1 CASSDFGGPVRETQYF TGCGCCAGCAGTGATTTTGGAGGGCCGGTGAGGGAGACCCAGTACTTC
TRBJ2-3 NA once TRBV7-9 CASSLGGPSTDTQYF TGTGCCAGCAGCTTAGGGGGGCCTAGCACAGATACGCAGTATTTT
TRBJ2-5 TRBD1 NA TRBV7-3 CASSSGAGQGQETQYF TGTGCCAGCAGCTCTGGGGCGGGACAGGGACAAGAGACCCAGTACTTC
TRBJ2-1 TRBD2 NA TRBV9 CASSVDAGGAYNEQFF TGTGCCAGCAGCGTAGATGCGGGAGGGGCCTACAATGAGCAGTTCTTC
TRBJ2-7 TRBD2 NA TRBV5-1 CASSWRTSGTYEQYF TGCGCCAGCAGCTGGAGGACTAGCGGGACCTACGAGCAGTACTTC
TRBJ2-2 TRBD2 NA TRBV7-9 CASSLGGLAGGPNTGELFF TGTGCCAGCAGCTTAGGAGGACTAGCGGGGGGGCCAAACACCGGGGAGCTGTTTTTT
TRBJ2-4 NA NA TRBV5-4 CASSRTDGRGIQYF TGTGCCAGCAGCCGCACTGACGGTCGCGGCATTCAGTACTTC
TRBJ1-2 NA NA TRBV9 CASSVRVEGSGYGYTF TGTGCCAGCAGCGTAAGGGTTGAGGGCAGTGGCTATGGCTACACCTTC
TRBJ1-2 TRBD1 NA TRBV7-2 CASSPPPGQEAGYTF TGTGCCAGCAGCCCGCCGCCGGGACAGGAGGCTGGCTACACCTTC
TRBJ2-1 NA NA TRBV7-2 CASSRGPRPHEQFF TGTGCCAGCAGCAGAGGGCCGCGGCCCCACGAGCAGTTCTTC
TRBJ1-2 TRBD1 NA TRBV28 CASSLTGVYGYTF TGTGCCAGCAGTTTGACAGGGGTCTATGGCTACACCTTC
TRBJ2-3 NA NA TRBV7-3 CASSGGRKSGSTDTQYF TGTGCCAGCAGTGGGGGGAGGAAATCCGGGAGCACAGATACGCAGTATTTT
TRBJ2-7 TRBD2 few TRBV4-2 CASSPRLAGTYEQYF TGTGCCAGCAGCCCGAGACTAGCGGGAACATACGAGCAGTACTTC
TRBJ1-1 TRBD1 NA TRBV11-2 CASSLLVTRGTEAFF TGTGCCAGCAGCTTATTGGTCACCAGGGGGACTGAAGCTTTCTTT
TRBJ1-5 NA NA TRBV6-8 CASSLGTFFGWEDQPQHF TGTGCCAGCAGTTTAGGGACTTTTTTCGGTTGGGAAGATCAGCCCCAGCATTTT
TRBJ2-1 NA NA TRBV19 CASSIRGKNEQFF TGTGCCAGTAGTATTAGGGGTAAGAATGAGCAGTTCTTC
TRBJ1-2 NA NA TRBV21-1 CASSPGTVLYGYTF TGTGCCAGCAGCCCTGGGACAGTACTCTATGGCTACACCTTC
TRBJ2-1 NA NA TRBV4-1 CASSQGGPYEQFF TGCGCCAGCAGCCAAGGGGGCCCATACGAGCAGTTCTTC
TRBJ2-3 NA NA TRBV27 CASRDPLSPTDTQYF TGTGCCAGCAGAGACCCTCTTAGCCCGACAGATACGCAGTATTTT
TRBJ2-3 TRBD2 NA TRBV10-3 CAIRTTSGLTDTQYF TGTGCCATCAGGACGACTAGCGGGCTTACAGATACGCAGTATTTT
TRBJ2-2 NA NA TRBV9 CASRLESNTGELFF TGTGCCAGCAGACTAGAATCGAACACCGGGGAGCTGTTTTTT
TRBJ2-1 TRBD2 NA TRBV9 CASSVWGGTYNEQFF TGTGCCAGCAGCGTATGGGGGGGAACCTACAATGAGCAGTTCTTC
TRBJ2-5 TRBD1 NA TRBV2 CASRSGGEETQYF TGTGCCAGCAGATCAGGGGGCGAAGAGACCCAGTACTTC
TRBJ1-1 TRBD1 NA TRBV6-5 CASSYSGTGGEAFF TGTGCCAGCAGTTACTCCGGGACAGGGGGAGAAGCTTTCTTT
TRBJ2-2 NA NA TRBV6-4 CASSPRDTGELFF TGTGCCAGCTCGCCCCGGGACACCGGGGAGCTGTTTTTT
TRBJ1-2 NA NA TRBV4-3 CASSQEGTRKPYTF TGCGCCAGCAGCCAAGAGGGGACACGTAAGCCCTACACCTTC
TRBJ2-1 TRBD2 NA TRBV27 CASSSGRTYNEQFF TGTGCCAGCAGTTCCGGGAGGACCTACAATGAGCAGTTCTTC
TRBJ1-6 NA NA TRBV2 CASSEYRGVNSPLHF TGTGCCAGCAGTGAATATCGGGGGGTTAATTCACCCCTCCACTTT
TRBJ2-7 NA many TRBV12-2 CASRPNQTSGTYEQYF TGTGCAAGTCGCCCAAACCAAACTAGCGGGACCTACGAGCAGTACTTC
TRBJ1-6 NA NA TRBV6-5 CASLTGNSPLHF TGTGCCAGCCTTACAGGGAATTCACCCCTCCACTTT
TRBJ2-1 NA NA TRBV9 CASSAGALYNEQFF TGTGCCAGCAGCGCAGGGGCTCTCTACAATGAGCAGTTCTTC
TRBJ2-2 TRBD2 NA TRBV2 CARSGTSGTGELFF TGTGCCAGATCCGGGACTAGCGGCACCGGGGAGCTGTTTTTT
TRBJ1-5 NA NA TRBV27 CASSPTGTSQPQHF TGTGCCAGCAGTCCGACGGGAACGAGTCAGCCCCAGCATTTT
TRBJ1-5 NA NA TRBV9 CASSVGQGSNQPQHF TGTGCCAGCAGCGTTGGCCAGGGTAGCAATCAGCCCCAGCATTTT
TRBJ2-7 TRBD2 NA TRBV7-3 CASSPTGTRGEEQYF TGTGCCAGCAGCCCAACCGGGACTAGGGGTGAGGAGCAGTACTTC
TRBJ2-1 TRBD2 NA TRBV4-2 CASSQGGILAGGGDEQFF TGTGCCAGCAGCCAAGGGGGGATTCTAGCGGGAGGGGGTGATGAGCAGTTCTTC
TRBJ1-1 TRBD1 NA TRBV7-2 CASSLTGVETEAFF TGTGCCAGCAGTCTTACAGGGGTAGAAACTGAAGCTTTCTTT
TRBJ1-2 TRBD1 NA TRBV10-1 CASRGTGQNTF TGCGCCAGCAGGGGGACAGGGCAAAACACCTTC
TRBJ2-3 NA NA TRBV5-1 CASSFSGINTDTQYF TGCGCCAGCAGCTTCTCCGGGATCAACACAGATACGCAGTATTTT
TRBJ2-3 TRBD1 NA TRBV6-5 CASSRTGYTDTQYF TGTGCCAGCAGCCGGACAGGTTACACAGATACGCAGTATTTT
TRBJ1-5 NA NA TRBV21-1 CASSNRYQASNQPQHF TGTGCCAGCAGCAACCGTTATCAGGCCAGCAATCAGCCCCAGCATTTT
TRBJ1-2 TRBD1 NA TRBV4-3 CASSHPGQLNYGYTF TGCGCCAGCAGCCATCCGGGACAGCTTAACTATGGCTACACCTTC